The rows below give T cell receptor beta chains drawn from one sample of a study of T cell repertoires in cytomegalovirus infection. No antigens are known for them. In TCRdb, the reads were re-called with MiXCR into one record per CDR3 protein. The repertoire consists of around 800,000 distinct CDR3 sequences, with over 25% occurring once and the leading ten covering 9.5% to 15%. Sequencing was performed on cultured CD8+ T cells from PBMCs, taken from culture after CMV antigen stimulation. These receptors were collected from a human donor in good health (CMV status not recorded). Some clones in this sample may be carry-over from other donors' samples. Both conserved end residues are part of each CDR3. D genes are given only for firm matches. Clone size appears in some rows only: once, few, many, or a class for an expanded clone.

clone size	V gene	D gene	J gene	CDR3 DNA	CDR3 protein
NA	TRBV14	NA	TRBJ1-1	TGTGCCAGCAGCCAAGATCTAGCACCCATGAACACTGAAGCTTTCTTT	CASSQDLAPMNTEAFF
few	TRBV6-4	NA	TRBJ2-2	TGTGCCAGCAGTGACTCGACAAACACCGGGGAGCTGTTTTTT	CASSDSTNTGELFF
few	TRBV15	NA	TRBJ1-1	TGTGCCACCAGCACCCTGGGGGGGAACACTGAAGCTTTCTTT	CATSTLGGNTEAFF
few	TRBV6-1	NA	TRBJ1-1	TGTGCCAGCAGTGAAATCCGGGTTGAAGCTTTCTTT	CASSEIRVEAFF
NA	TRBV2	NA	TRBJ2-7	TGTGCCAGCTGCCAGGGAATATGGGAGCAGTACTTC	CASCQGIWEQYF
NA	TRBV7-8	TRBD1	TRBJ1-1	TGTGCCAGCAGCGCACAGGGGTTGGGTGAAGCTTTCTTT	CASSAQGLGEAFF
NA	TRBV19	NA	TRBJ1-5	TGTGCCAGTAGTATTTTCGGCGGTGAGAGCAATCAGCCCCAGCATTTT	CASSIFGGESNQPQHF
NA	TRBV12-3/TRBV12-4	NA	TRBJ1-2	TGTGCCAGCAGTTTAGAGGGCTTTAACTATGGCTACACCTTC	CASSLEGFNYGYTF
NA	TRBV24-1	TRBD2	TRBJ2-3	TGTGCCACCAGTGATTTGAACCCCCTAGCGGGGGGCACAGATACGCAGTATTTT	CATSDLNPLAGGTDTQYF
NA	TRBV7-8	NA	TRBJ1-2	TGTGCCAGCAGCCGGGAAGGTGGCTACACCTTC	CASSREGGYTF
few	TRBV4-1	NA	TRBJ1-1	TGCGCCAGCAGCCAAGAAGGGAAAGGGAGTGCTGAAGCTTTCTTT	CASSQEGKGSAEAFF
many	TRBV7-8	TRBD1	TRBJ1-6	TGTGCCAGCAGCCGATGGGACAGGTTATATAATTCACCCCTCCACTTT	CASSRWDRLYNSPLHF
NA	TRBV7-9	NA	TRBJ2-7	TGTGCCAGCAGCTCACGGGACACTTCCGGCGACGAGCAGTACTTC	CASSSRDTSGDEQYF
few	TRBV7-6	NA	TRBJ2-5	TGTGCCAGCAGCTTATTGGCAGCCCACCAAGAGACCCAGTACTTC	CASSLLAAHQETQYF
NA	TRBV27	NA	TRBJ2-7	TGTGCCAGCAGTTTCCTCAGGCCCCCATCAGGGTCCTACGAGCAGTACTTC	CASSFLRPPSGSYEQYF
NA	TRBV28	NA	TRBJ2-1	TGTGCCAGCAGTTTAAGGGGCAAGGGACTCCTCTACAATGAGCAGTTCTTC	CASSLRGKGLLYNEQFF
NA	TRBV3-1	TRBD1	TRBJ2-7	TGTGCCAGCAGCCTCGTAGGCCGGGCAGGGGGCCCGACAGAGAAAAACTCCTACGAGCAGTACTTC	CASSLVGRAGGPTEKNSYEQYF
few	TRBV12-5	NA	TRBJ2-7	TGTGCTAGTGTCCCCGGGGGCCGCTCCTACGAGCAGTACTTC	CASVPGGRSYEQYF
NA	TRBV27	TRBD2	TRBJ2-2	TGTGCCAGCAGTTTATACGCTAGCGGGGGGGCCGGTTACACCGGGGAGCTGTTTTTT	CASSLYASGGAGYTGELFF
NA	TRBV27	TRBD2	TRBJ2-1	TGTGCCAGCAGTCCCCCAGCGGGGGGCCCGAATGAGCAGTTCTTC	CASSPPAGGPNEQFF
NA	TRBV27	NA	TRBJ1-1	TGTGCCAGCTGTGTAGGTCAGGGGACTGAAGCTTTCTTT	CASCVGQGTEAFF
few	TRBV29-1	NA	TRBJ1-2	TGCAGCGTTGAAGATGACAGCTATGGCTACACCTTC	CSVEDDSYGYTF
NA	TRBV10-3	NA	TRBJ2-1	TGTGCCATCAGAAGGGTATGGAAGGAGGGGCCCAGTCAGCAGTTCTTC	CAIRRVWKEGPSQQFF
few	TRBV20-1	NA	TRBJ2-1	TGCAGTGCTAGAGATCGGAGTAGCGTGATCTACAATGAGCAGTTCTTC	CSARDRSSVIYNEQFF
NA	TRBV6-6	TRBD1	TRBJ1-5	TGTGCCAGCAGCCGAGTGGCAGGGGGAGATCAGCCCCAGCATTTT	CASSRVAGGDQPQHF
many	TRBV5-6	NA	TRBJ2-1	TGTGCCAGCAGCTTGTTAGAAGGGTACTACAATGAGCAGTTCTTC	CASSLLEGYYNEQFF
NA	TRBV7-3	NA	TRBJ1-6	TGTGCCAGCAGCTTATGGGAGACCGTGGCACCCCTCCACTTT	CASSLWETVAPLHF
NA	TRBV7-9	NA	TRBJ1-6	TGTGCCAGCAGTCTAGGGGTCTTTTATAATTCACCCCTCCACTTT	CASSLGVFYNSPLHF
NA	TRBV7-2	NA	TRBJ2-1	TGTGCCAGCAGCATGGGACATCTCTCCTACAATGAGCAGTTCTTC	CASSMGHLSYNEQFF
NA	TRBV27	NA	TRBJ1-1	TGTGCCAGCAGTTGGGGTCTGGGAAACACTGAAGCTTTCTTT	CASSWGLGNTEAFF
NA	TRBV6-5	NA	TRBJ1-1	TGTGCCAGCAGACACCAGGGTTTAGCTGAAGCTTTCTTT	CASRHQGLAEAFF
NA	TRBV12-3/TRBV12-4	NA	TRBJ2-3	TGTGCCAGCAGTTTAAACCCAGGTGGAGATACGCAGTATTTT	CASSLNPGGDTQYF
few	TRBV5-1	NA	TRBJ1-5	TGCGCCAGCAGCTTGGCTCGAGGGGGTCGGCCCCAGCATTTT	CASSLARGGRPQHF
NA	TRBV27	TRBD1	TRBJ1-1	TGTGCCAGCACTGGGACAGGGCTAATGAACACTGAAGCTTTCTTT	CASTGTGLMNTEAFF
NA	TRBV14	NA	TRBJ2-5	TGTGCCAGCAGCCGTCGACACGGTGATCAAGAGACCCAGTACTTC	CASSRRHGDQETQYF
NA	TRBV19	NA	TRBJ1-2	TGTGCCTCCTGGTCAGGTTGGGAGGTTGGCTACACCTTC	CASWSGWEVGYTF
many	TRBV2	NA	TRBJ1-6	TGTGCCAGCAGGAACCCGATTATATTGGGCTCCTATAATTCACCCCTCCACTTT	CASRNPIILGSYNSPLHF
once	TRBV7-8	NA	TRBJ1-2	TGTGCCAGCAGCTTAGCGGGACGTGGATTCGAGATGTATGACTACACCTTC	CASSLAGRGFEMYDYTF
many	TRBV7-8	NA	TRBJ2-5	TGTGCCAGCAGCTTAGGGAAAGAGACCCAGTACTTC	CASSLGKETQYF
NA	TRBV12-5	NA	TRBJ2-7	TGTGCTAGTGGTCAAAGCGGCACCCCCTACGAGCAGTACTTC	CASGQSGTPYEQYF